One and the same sample provided the 32 T cell receptor beta chains below, sequenced in a study of T cells in Graves' hyperthyroidism and ophthalmopathy. The investigators amplified TCR beta CDR3 regions from RNA transcripts. Using the HTBI primer set, a first-round RT-PCR was run on the TCR CDR3. One entry per CDR3 protein results from TCRdb running MiXCR on the multiplex PCR reads. This table has about 610,000 distinct CDR3 sequences, about 43% appearing once. The sequenced sample consisted of peripheral blood or thyroid tissue (not recorded which). These receptors all come from a woman aged 18 to 35 with Graves' hyperthyroidism.

This clonotype was recorded at least ten times. Here the CDR3 reads CATRKEASEQYF. CDR3 bases: TGTGCCACCCGGAAGGAGGCATCCGAGCAGTACTTC. The chain recombines TRBV2 with TRBJ2-7; a weak D match, TRBD2 (5 bases). Germline assignment: CDR1 SNHLY and CDR2 FYNNEI. The germline V and J ends were trimmed by 10 bases and 6 bases, with 16 bases remaining between them. The CDR3 contains 12 residues.

The rearrangement links TRBV29-1 to TRBJ1-2; TRBD1 is a possible D gene (6 bases). V was cut by 8 bases and J by 4 bases, with 23 bases left in between. Germline CDR1 and CDR2: SQVTM and ANQGSEA. There are 15 residues in the CDR3. The CDR3 here is CSSSVTGSSGYGYTF. As DNA, the CDR3 is TGCAGCTCGTCCGTCACAGGGAGTAGCGGCTATGGCTACACCTTC.

This clonotype appeared once. The rearrangement links TRBV9 to TRBJ2-5; 9 bases map to TRBD2. CDR3 size: 15 residues. In germline, CDR1 is SGDLS, CDR2 YYNGEE. With 3 bases clipped from V and 5 bases from J, the junction kept 8 bases outside the gene matches. The CDR3 loop reads CASSAIAGAVETQYF. CDR3 DNA: TGTGCCAGCAGCGCAATAGCGGGAGCGGTTGAGACCCAGTACTTC.

This clonotype was observed at least ten times. This chain uses TRBV19 with TRBJ2-7; a possible D gene is TRBD1 (5 bases). The V end was cut by 6 bases, the J end by 4 bases, with 13 bases between. Germline CDR1 and CDR2: LNHDA and SQIVND (reference sequence). CDR3 size: 13 residues. The CDR3 loop reads CASSPGRVYEQYF. The CDR3 DNA reads TGTGCCAGTAGCCCCGGCAGGGTATACGAGCAGTACTTC.

V usage is TRBV6-4 and J usage is TRBJ2-2; TRBD1 might be the D (5 bases). Between the trimmed V and J ends, which lost 0 bases and 2 bases, there was a span of 10 bases. The CDR3 runs 16 residues. The V gene's germline CDR1 is MRHNA and CDR2 SNTAGT. CDR3 sequence reads: CASSDSVTVNTGELFF. CDR3 coding DNA: TGTGCCAGCAGTGACTCAGTGACAGTTAACACCGGGGAGCTGTTTTTT.

This clonotype was recorded at least ten times. The genes are TRBV29-1 and TRBJ1-2; D remains ambiguous. Germline CDR1 and CDR2: SQVTM and ANQGSEA. Trimming removed 4 bases from V and 4 bases from J, with 7 bases in between. This CDR3 spans 11 amino acids. The DNA of the CDR3 is TGCAGCGTTGGGACCCCCTATGGCTACACCTTC. Amino acid sequence: CSVGTPYGYTF.

This rearrangement joins TRBV7-9 to TRBJ2-7; 9 nucleotides match TRBD1. With V trimmed by 4 bases and J by 11 bases, 6 bases remained unmatched. Germline loops: CDR1 SEHNR, CDR2 FQNEAQ (reference sequence). CDR3 length: 12 amino acids. CDR3 residues: CASSSTGGSKYF. The CDR3 DNA reads TGTGCCAGCAGCTCGACAGGGGGGAGCAAGTACTTC.

The chain carries TRBV12-3 or TRBV12-4 and TRBJ2-2, with 10 bases fitting TRBD2. After removal of 6 bases from V and 6 bases from J, the junction contained 4 bases not matched to a gene. The CDR3 has 14 residues. This CDR3 is CASSVGTSAGELFF. The CDR3 nucleotides read TGTGCCAGCAGCGTCGGGACTAGCGCCGGGGAGCTGTTTTTT.

V is TRBV29-1 and J is TRBJ1-5; 7 bases are shared with TRBD1. The CDR3 is 15 residues long. V lost 5 bases, J lost 1 base, and 8 bases stayed unmatched. Germline V lookup: CDR1 SQVTM, CDR2 ANQGSEA. The CDR3 region has the DNA TGCAGCGTTAGGGCAGGGGGTGGCAGCAATCAGCCCCAGCATTTT. This codes for CSVRAGGGSNQPQHF.

This clonotype came up many times. The chain has TRBV7-3 and TRBJ2-5; D may be TRBD2 (6 bases). CDR3 length: 15 amino acids. V was cut by 1 base and J by 5 bases, with 14 bases left in between. Germline V lookup: CDR1 SGHTA, CDR2 FQGTGA. The CDR3 reads CASSLRDSPIETQYF. CDR3 bases: TGTGCCAGCAGCTTAAGGGACTCCCCGATCGAGACCCAGTACTTC.

The V and J genes are TRBV29-1 and TRBJ1-5; D call uncertain. Germline loops: CDR1 SQVTM, CDR2 ANQGSEA. Between the trimmed V and J ends, which lost 3 bases and 8 bases, there was a span of 14 bases. The CDR3 has 13 residues. The CDR3 DNA reads as TGCAGCGTTGATCTAGGGTTTTCGGAGCCCCAGCATTTT. It translates to CSVDLGFSEPQHF.

This clonotype has ten or more counts. The rearrangement joins TRBV4-2 to TRBJ1-2; unclear D gene. V lost 0 bases and J lost 5, with 13 bases in between. The CDR3 is made up of 15 amino acids. CDR1 is LGHNA and CDR2 is YNFKEQ in the germline V gene. CDR3 protein: CASSQDYGLRYGYTF. In DNA, the CDR3 is TGTGCCAGCAGCCAAGATTATGGACTCCGGTATGGCTACACCTTC.

The chain links TRBV7-3 to TRBJ2-1; TRBD1 aligns across 10 bases. The trim removed 5 bases at V and 5 bases at J, leaving 3 bases unmatched. The CDR3 covers 14 residues. Per the germline V gene, CDR1 is SGHTA and CDR2 is FQGTGA. CDR3 sequence: CASSADRGDNEQFF. For the CDR3, the DNA is TGTGCCAGCAGCGCGGACAGGGGGGACAATGAGCAGTTCTTC.

The V gene is TRBV7-2, the J gene TRBJ2-7; possibly TRBD1 or TRBD2 for D (5 bases each). The CDR3 loop spans 16 amino acids. Germline CDR1 is SGHTA and CDR2 is FQGNSA. V was shortened by 4 bases and J by 5 bases, with 21 bases between the two germline ends. Written as DNA, the CDR3 is TGTGCCAGCAGCTCCACACCGGGGCCGTCTGGACACGAGCAGTACTTC. It yields the protein CASSSTPGPSGHEQYF.

The V and J genes are TRBV20-1 and TRBJ1-2, with a weak D call TRBD1 (6 bases). CDR3 length equals 14 residues. Trimming pared 3 bases from V and 3 bases from J, leaving 14 bases between. Germline CDR1 and CDR2: DFQATT and SNEGSKA (reference sequence). The CDR3 coding sequence is TGCAGTGCTAGGGGGGCAGGGAGTGACTATGGCTACACCTTC. Amino acids: CSARGAGSDYGYTF.

This clonotype was counted ten times or more. CDR3: CASSLGLASMIHEQYF. The CDR3 DNA is TGTGCCAGCAGCCTGGGACTAGCGTCGATGATCCACGAGCAGTACTTC. The rearrangement links TRBV7-2 to TRBJ2-7, with 10 bases lining up with TRBD2. The ends lost 5 bases at V and 5 bases at J; junction bases unmatched: 12. Per germline, CDR1 SGHTA and CDR2 FQGNSA. This CDR3 is built from 16 residues.

A single count supports this clonotype. A read error may be the cause here, since a much bigger clone is one base away. The chain has TRBV20-1 and TRBJ2-2; TRBD2 aligns across 8 bases. The germline CDR1 and CDR2 sequences are DFQATT and SNEGSKA (reference sequence). The CDR3 is made up of 15 amino acids. CDR3 coding DNA: TGCAGTGCTAGTAATCCAGCGGGAGATGCCGGGGAGCTGCTTTTT. Its protein product is CSASNPAGDAGELLF.

This clonotype occurred many times. The V and J genes are TRBV5-5 and TRBJ1-2, with D uncertain. CDR3 length: 15 residues. The V and J ends lost 0 bases and 8 bases respectively, with 17 bases between them. Germline V lookup: CDR1 SGHKS, CDR2 YYEKEE (reference sequence). The CDR3 coding sequence is TGTGCCAGCAGCTTGGCCCGTCAGATCCACCGCGGCTACACCTTC. Translation gives CASSLARQIHRGYTF.

As for this clonotype: Being one base from a much bigger clone, this may be a read error. This chain connects TRBV20-1 to TRBJ2-7; 11 nucleotides match TRBD1. The CDR3 totals 15 residues. CDR1 and CDR2 (germline): DFQATT, SNEGSKA (reference sequence). Trimming took 0 bases from V and 4 from J; bases not matched to a gene: 5. The CDR3 coding sequence is TGCAGTGCTAGAGATCCGGACAGGGGGCATTACGAGCAGTACTTC. Its translation: CSARDPDRGHYEQYF.

This clonotype was recorded at least ten times. J is TRBJ1-1 and V is TRBV12-3 or TRBV12-4; D remains unclear. Trimming pared 10 bases from V and 7 bases from J, leaving 25 bases between. The CDR3 is 15 residues long. In DNA form, the CDR3 reads TGTGCCATCCTACCCACCCCAAGCAGGCTAAATGAAGCTTTCTTT. Translating it yields CAILPTPSRLNEAFF.

The gene calls are TRBV7-2 and TRBJ2-1, with TRBD1 matching 8 bases. Germline V gives CDR1 SGHTA, CDR2 FQGNSA. This CDR3 contains 17 residues. Trimming cost V 2 bases and J 8 bases; bases outside gene matches: 14. This CDR3 reads CASSLRSGTGLRDEQFF. The CDR3 nucleotides are TGTGCCAGCAGCTTAAGATCCGGGACAGGTCTAAGGGATGAGCAGTTCTTC. The full variable domain, completed using reference TRBV7-2 and TRBJ2-1, is GAGVSQSPSNKVTEKGKDVELRCDPISGHTALYWYRQSLGQGLEFLIYFQGNSAPDKSGLPSDRFSAERTGGSVSTLTIQRTQQEDSAVYLCASSLRSGTGLRDEQFFGPGTRLTVL.

This clonotype was recorded at least ten times. The rearrangement uses TRBV9 and TRBJ1-2; perhaps TRBD1 as D (6 bases). The CDR3 runs 14 residues. V gave up 7 bases and J gave up 4 bases, with 17 bases separating them. Looked up from germline, CDR1 is SGDLS and CDR2 is YYNGEE. The CDR3 region is CASLHQGWSYGYTF. CDR3 in DNA: TGTGCCAGCCTACATCAGGGGTGGTCCTATGGCTACACCTTC.

This clonotype occurred many times. The V call is TRBV5-1, the J call TRBJ2-7; 11 bases align to TRBD1. The CDR3 is made up of 15 amino acids. The V gene end was trimmed by 4 bases and the J gene end by 1 base; junction bases not matched to a gene: 4. Germline CDR1 and CDR2: SGHRS and YFSETQ. CDR3 in amino acids: CASSKGQGVSYEQYF. In DNA, the CDR3 is TGCGCCAGCAGCAAGGGACAGGGGGTTTCCTACGAGCAGTACTTC.

The chain uses TRBV7-2 and TRBJ2-1; D perhaps matches TRBD2 (6 bases). Looked up from germline, CDR1 is SGHTA and CDR2 is FQGNSA. The CDR3 length is 12 residues. V was shortened by 4 bases and J by 6 bases, with 7 bases between the two germline ends. The CDR3 here is CASSSLANEQFF. Written as DNA, the CDR3 is TGTGCCAGCAGCTCACTAGCCAATGAGCAGTTCTTC.

The J gene is TRBJ1-1, the V gene TRBV29-1; D ambiguous. Deletions cut 3 bases from V and 4 bases from J, with 12 bases between. This CDR3 is built from 13 residues. Germline V gene lookup returns CDR1 SQVTM and CDR2 ANQGSEA. The CDR3 DNA reads TGCAGCGTTGATTCGACCCGGAGCACTGAAGCTTTCTTT. This sequence encodes CSVDSTRSTEAFF.

This clonotype has ten or more counts. The chain couples TRBV19 to TRBJ1-5; no definite D call. Germline CDR1 LNHDA, CDR2 SQIVND (reference sequence). This CDR3 is built from 14 residues. The V end was cut by 7 bases, the J end by 0 bases, with 10 bases between. CDR3 in DNA: TGTGCCAGTAAGGAAGGGAGTAGCAATCAGCCCCAGCATTTT. Encoded protein: CASKEGSSNQPQHF.

This sequence joins TRBV19 and TRBJ2-1; TRBD2 matches at 10 bases. CDR1 and CDR2 (germline): LNHDA, SQIVND (reference sequence). Trimming removed 2 bases from V and 7 bases from J; junction bases left unmatched: 5. The length of the CDR3 is 15 residues. The DNA for the CDR3 is TGTGCCAGTAGTATACTAGCGGGAGCTGGAAATGAGCAGTTCTTC. Protein product: CASSILAGAGNEQFF.

Note on this clonotype: An end of the junction differs from the germline gene, which may be a read error. The chain joins TRBV5-6 to TRBJ2-5; TRBD2 matches 9 bases. CDR1 is SGHDT and CDR2 is YYEEEE in the germline V gene. The CDR3 is 14 residues long. CDR3 coding DNA: TGTGCCAGCAGCTTTGCGGGAGGGAAAGAGACCCAGCACTTC. It codes for CASSFAGGKETQHF.

J is TRBJ1-2 and V is TRBV7-4; no reliable D call. Germline-derived CDR1 and CDR2 are SGHVT and SQSDAQ. The ends were cut back, 0 bases at V and 12 bases at J, with 11 bases in the middle. This CDR3 region has 12 residues. CDR3 residues: CASSLARVADTF. The CDR3, as DNA: TGTGCCAGCAGCTTAGCTCGGGTAGCGGACACCTTC.

The V gene is TRBV19, the J gene TRBJ1-4; perhaps TRBD1 as D (6 bases). CDR3 size: 15 residues. With 8 bases removed from V and 1 base from J, the gap between germline ends came to 14 bases. CDR1 is LNHDA and CDR2 is SQIVND in the germline V gene (reference sequence). CDR3 amino acids: CASAGLQGTNEKLFF. The CDR3 coding sequence is TGTGCCAGTGCGGGCTTACAGGGAACTAATGAAAAACTGTTTTTT.

The DNA of the CDR3 is TGTGCCAGCAGTCCCCCCGGAGCGGGAGGGTCCTACGAGCAGTACTTC. This encodes CASSPPGAGGSYEQYF. V and J are TRBV12-3 or TRBV12-4 and TRBJ2-7; 10 nucleotides line up with TRBD2. J was trimmed by 1 base and V by 5 bases; bases with no gene match: 8. This CDR3 has 16 amino acids.

The table lists this clonotype with a few counts. The chain carries TRBV3-1 and TRBJ2-5; 9 bases fit TRBD2. The CDR3 is 16 amino acids. The germline V gene encodes CDR1 LGHDT and CDR2 YNNKEL (reference sequence). After removal of 0 bases from V and 4 bases from J, the junction contained 6 bases not matched to a gene. CDR3 protein: CASSQDLSGSSETQYF. CDR3 nucleotide sequence: TGTGCCAGCAGCCAAGATCTTAGCGGGAGCTCAGAGACCCAGTACTTC.